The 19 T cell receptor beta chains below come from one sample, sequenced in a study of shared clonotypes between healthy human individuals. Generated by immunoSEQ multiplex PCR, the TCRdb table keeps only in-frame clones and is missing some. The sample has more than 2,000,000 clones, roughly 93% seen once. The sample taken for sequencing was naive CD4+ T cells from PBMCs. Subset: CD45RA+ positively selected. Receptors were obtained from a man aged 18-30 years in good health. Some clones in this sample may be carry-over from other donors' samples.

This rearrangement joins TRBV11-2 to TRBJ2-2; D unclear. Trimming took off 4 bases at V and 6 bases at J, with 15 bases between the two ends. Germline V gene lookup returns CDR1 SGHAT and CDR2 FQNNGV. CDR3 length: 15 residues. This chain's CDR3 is CASSSYSSPAGELFF. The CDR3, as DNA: TGTGCCAGCAGCTCCTACTCGTCCCCCGCCGGGGAGCTGTTTTTT. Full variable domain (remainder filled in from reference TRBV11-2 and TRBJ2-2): EAGVAQSPRYKIIEKRQSVAFWCNPISGHATLYWYQQILGQGPKLLIQFQNNGVVDDSQLPKDRFSAERLKGVDSTLKIQPAKLEDSAVYLCASSSYSSPAGELFFGEGSRLTVL.

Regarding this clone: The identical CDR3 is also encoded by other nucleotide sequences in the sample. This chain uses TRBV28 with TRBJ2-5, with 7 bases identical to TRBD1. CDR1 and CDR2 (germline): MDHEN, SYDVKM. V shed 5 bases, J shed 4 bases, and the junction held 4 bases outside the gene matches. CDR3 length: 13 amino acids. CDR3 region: CASSLQGRETQYF. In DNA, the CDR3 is TGTGCCAGCAGTCTACAGGGGAGAGAGACCCAGTACTTC.

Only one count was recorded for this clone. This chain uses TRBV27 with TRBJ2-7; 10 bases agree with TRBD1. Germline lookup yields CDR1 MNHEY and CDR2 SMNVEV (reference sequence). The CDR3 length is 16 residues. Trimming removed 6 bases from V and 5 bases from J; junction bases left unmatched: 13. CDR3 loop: CASRQEFDRGLNEQYF. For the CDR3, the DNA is TGTGCCAGCAGGCAAGAATTTGACAGGGGGCTGAACGAGCAGTACTTC.

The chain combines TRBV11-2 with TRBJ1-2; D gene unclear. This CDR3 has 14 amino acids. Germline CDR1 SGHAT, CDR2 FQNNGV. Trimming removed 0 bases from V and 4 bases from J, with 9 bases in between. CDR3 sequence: CASSLDLSSYGYTF. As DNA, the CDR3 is TGTGCCAGCAGCTTAGATCTCTCTTCCTATGGCTACACCTTC.

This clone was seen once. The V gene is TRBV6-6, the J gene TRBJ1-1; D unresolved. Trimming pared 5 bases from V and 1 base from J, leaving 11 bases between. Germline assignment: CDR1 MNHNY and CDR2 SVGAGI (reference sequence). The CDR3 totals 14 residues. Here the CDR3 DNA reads TGTGCCAGCAGTCAACAACCAGGGAACACTGAAGCTTTCTTT. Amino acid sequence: CASSQQPGNTEAFF.

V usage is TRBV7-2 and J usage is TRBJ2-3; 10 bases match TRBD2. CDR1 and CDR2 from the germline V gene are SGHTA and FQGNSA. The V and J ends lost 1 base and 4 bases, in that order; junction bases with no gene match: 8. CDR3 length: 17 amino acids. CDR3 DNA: TGTGCCAGCAGCTTAGTGTCTAGCGGGAGTTGGTCAGATACGCAGTATTTT. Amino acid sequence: CASSLVSSGSWSDTQYF.

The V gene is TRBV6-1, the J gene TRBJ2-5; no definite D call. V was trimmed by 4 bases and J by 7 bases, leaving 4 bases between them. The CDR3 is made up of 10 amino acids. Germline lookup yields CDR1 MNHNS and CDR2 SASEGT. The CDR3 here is CASSAGTQYF. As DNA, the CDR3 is TGTGCCAGCAGTGCCGGGACCCAGTACTTC.

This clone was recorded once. Written as DNA, the CDR3 is TGCGCCAGCAGCCCAAAGACCTCGACAGTAAGTGGCTACACCTTC. Translated: CASSPKTSTVSGYTF. This chain links TRBV4-3 with TRBJ1-2, with a possible D match to TRBD1 (5 bases). The CDR3 extends over 15 amino acids. Deletions cut 4 bases from V and 7 bases from J, with 19 bases between. CDR1 is LGHNA and CDR2 is YSLEER in the germline V gene.

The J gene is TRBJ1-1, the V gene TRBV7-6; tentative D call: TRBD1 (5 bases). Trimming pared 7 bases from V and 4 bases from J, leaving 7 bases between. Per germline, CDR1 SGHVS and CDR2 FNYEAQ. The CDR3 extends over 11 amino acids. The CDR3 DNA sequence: TGTGCCAGCAAAGGGGCCACTGAAGCTTTCTTT. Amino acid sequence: CASKGATEAFF.

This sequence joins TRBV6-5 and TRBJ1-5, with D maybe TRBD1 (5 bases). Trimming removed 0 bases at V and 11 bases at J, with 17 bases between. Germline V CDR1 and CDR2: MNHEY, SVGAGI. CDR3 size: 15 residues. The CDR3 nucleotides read TGTGCCAGCAGTTACTCGAGGGACGCGGGAGGGACCCAGCATTTT. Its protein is CASSYSRDAGGTQHF.

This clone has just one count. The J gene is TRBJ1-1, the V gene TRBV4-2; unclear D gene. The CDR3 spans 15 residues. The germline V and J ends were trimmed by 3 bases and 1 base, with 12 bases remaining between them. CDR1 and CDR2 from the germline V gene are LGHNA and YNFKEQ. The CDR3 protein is CASSHLHNRNTEAFF. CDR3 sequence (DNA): TGTGCCAGCAGCCACCTGCACAATAGGAACACTGAAGCTTTCTTT.

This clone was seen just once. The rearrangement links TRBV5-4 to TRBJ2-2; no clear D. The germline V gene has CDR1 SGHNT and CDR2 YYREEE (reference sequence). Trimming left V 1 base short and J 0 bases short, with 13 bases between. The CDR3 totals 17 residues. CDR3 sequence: CASSLLRHETNTGELFF. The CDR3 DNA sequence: TGTGCCAGCAGCTTGCTCAGGCACGAGACGAACACCGGGGAGCTGTTTTTT.

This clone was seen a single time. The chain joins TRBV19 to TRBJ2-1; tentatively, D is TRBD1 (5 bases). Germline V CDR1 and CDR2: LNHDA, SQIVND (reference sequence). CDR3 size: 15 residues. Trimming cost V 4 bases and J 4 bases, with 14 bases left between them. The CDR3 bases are TGTGCCAGTAGTACGCAGGGCAAAAGGTACAATGAGCAGTTCTTC. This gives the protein CASSTQGKRYNEQFF.

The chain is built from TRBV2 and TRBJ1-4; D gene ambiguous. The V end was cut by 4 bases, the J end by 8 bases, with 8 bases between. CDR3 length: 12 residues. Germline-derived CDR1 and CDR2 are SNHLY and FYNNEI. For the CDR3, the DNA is TGTGCCAGCAGTGTAGATAGGGAAAAACTGTTTTTT. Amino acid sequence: CASSVDREKLFF.

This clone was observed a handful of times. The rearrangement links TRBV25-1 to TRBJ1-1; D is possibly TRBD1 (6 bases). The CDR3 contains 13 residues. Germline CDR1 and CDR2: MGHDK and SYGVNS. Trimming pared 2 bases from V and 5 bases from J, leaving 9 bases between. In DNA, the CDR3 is TGTGCCAGCAGTGAACCGGGGACAACTGAAGCTTTCTTT. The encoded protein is CASSEPGTTEAFF.

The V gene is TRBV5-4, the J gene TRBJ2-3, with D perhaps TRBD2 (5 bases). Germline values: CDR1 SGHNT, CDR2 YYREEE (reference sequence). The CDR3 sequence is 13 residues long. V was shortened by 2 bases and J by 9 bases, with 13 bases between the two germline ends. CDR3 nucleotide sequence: TGTGCCAGCAGCTTTTCGGGGATAGGCACGCAGTATTTT. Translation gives CASSFSGIGTQYF.

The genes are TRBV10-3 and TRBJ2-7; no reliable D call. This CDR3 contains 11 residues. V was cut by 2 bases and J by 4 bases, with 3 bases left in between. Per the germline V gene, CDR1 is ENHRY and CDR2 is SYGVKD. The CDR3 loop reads CAISEEYEQYF. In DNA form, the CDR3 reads TGTGCCATCAGTGAGGAGTACGAGCAGTACTTC.

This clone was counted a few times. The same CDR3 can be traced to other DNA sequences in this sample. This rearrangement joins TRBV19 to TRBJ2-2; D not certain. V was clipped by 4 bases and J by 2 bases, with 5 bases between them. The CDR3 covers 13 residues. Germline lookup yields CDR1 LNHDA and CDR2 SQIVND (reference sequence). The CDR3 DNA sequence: TGTGCCAGTAGTACCAGTAACACCGGGGAGCTGTTTTTT. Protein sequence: CASSTSNTGELFF.

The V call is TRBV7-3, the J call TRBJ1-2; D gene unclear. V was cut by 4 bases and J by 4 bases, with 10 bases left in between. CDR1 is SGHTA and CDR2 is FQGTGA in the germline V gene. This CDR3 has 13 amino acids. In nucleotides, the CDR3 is TGTGCCAGCAGCTCGTCAGTGACCTATGGCTACACCTTC. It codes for CASSSSVTYGYTF. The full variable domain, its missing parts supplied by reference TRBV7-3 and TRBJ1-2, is GAGVSQTPSNKVTEKGKYVELRCDPISGHTALYWYRQSLGQGPEFLIYFQGTGAADDSGLPNDRFFAVRPEGSVSTLKIQRTERGDSAVYLCASSSSVTYGYTFGSGTRLTVV.